This paragraph reports one T cell receptor (beta chain). Its antigen is unidentified. The sample comes from a study of identical twins. This CDR3 is 14 amino acids long. Germline lookup yields CDR1 MDHEN and CDR2 SYDVKM. V gave up 5 bases and J gave up 8 bases; unmatched junction bases: 11. A template switching step contributed a universal primer site, while unique molecular identifiers were present in the cDNA. TCRdb reanalysed the 5' RACE reads using MiXCR and keeps one entry per CDR3 protein. The sample yields about 690,000 distinct CDR3 sequences, around 5.7% seen once. Study-wide points: There was more out-of-frame TCR alpha sharing in monozygotic twins than models estimated.

The TCR sequence derives from a man aged 18 to 30 in good health. The material sequenced was naive T cells sorted from blood. This chain uses TRBV28 with TRBJ1-1, with 7 nucleotides matching TRBD1. The CDR3 is CASSPDRASGEAFF. CDR3 coding DNA: TGTGCCAGCAGTCCCGACAGGGCCTCGGGCGAAGCTTTCTTT.